These 14 T cell receptor beta chains were all obtained from the same sample, sequenced in a study of regulatory T cells in long-lasting Graves disease. Time point denoted: newly diagnosed GD, antithyroid drugs for less than 3 months. TCR sequences were obtained from RNA taken from PBMCs. Construction of TCR beta libraries relied on iRepertoire HTBI primers and on Arm-PCR targeting CDR3 regions. TCRdb recomputed calls from the multiplex PCR reads with MiXCR, one row per CDR3 protein. The table records about 350,000 distinct CDR3 sequences, 15% to 20% of them present only once. These same records also appear under a second study, on T cells in Graves' hyperthyroidism and ophthalmopathy.

This material consisted of peripheral blood mononuclear cells (PBMCs), taken at new diagnosis, from a patient treated with antithyroid drugs. The receptors were gathered from a young woman with Graves disease.

This clonotype was detected many times. This chain uses TRBV28 with TRBJ2-1, with D possibly called TRBD1 or TRBD2 (5 bases each). The V end was cut by 7 bases, the J end by 0 bases, with 10 bases between. Germline values: CDR1 MDHEN, CDR2 SYDVKM. This CDR3 has 14 amino acids. The CDR3 DNA reads TGTGCCAGCAATGAGGGGAGCTCCTACAATGAGCAGTTCTTC. Translated: CASNEGSSYNEQFF.

The table lists this clonotype with many counts. The genes are TRBV30 and TRBJ2-1; D is possibly TRBD2 (6 bases). V was cut by 3 bases and J by 7 bases, with 10 bases left in between. The CDR3 is 12 amino acids. Per germline, CDR1 GTSNPN and CDR2 SVGIG (reference sequence). The CDR3 reads CAWSLALNEQFF. As DNA, the CDR3 is TGTGCCTGGAGCCTAGCGTTGAATGAGCAGTTCTTC. Supplemented by reference TRBV30 and TRBJ2-1, the full variable domain reads SQTIHQWPATLVQPVGSPLSLECTVEGTSNPNLYWYRQAAGRGLQLLFYSVGIGQISSEVPQNLSASRPQDRQFILSSKKLLLSDSGFYLCAWSLALNEQFFGPGTRLTVL.

This clonotype was observed a few times. The chain employs TRBV20-1 and TRBJ1-1, with 7 bases lining up with TRBD1. CDR1 DFQATT and CDR2 SNEGSKA come from the germline V gene (reference sequence). The V and J ends lost 3 bases and 10 bases, in that order; junction bases with no gene match: 14. The CDR3 contains 14 residues. The CDR3 here is CSASDPSGTATAFF. Here the CDR3 DNA reads TGCAGTGCTAGCGATCCTTCCGGGACAGCGACAGCTTTCTTT.

At least ten counts were recorded for this clonotype. The rearrangement uses TRBV27 and TRBJ2-3; D ambiguous. The CDR3 totals 15 residues. V lost 5 bases and J lost 1, with 13 bases in between. CDR1 and CDR2 (germline): MNHEY, SMNVEV (reference sequence). Written as DNA, the CDR3 is TGTGCCAGCAGTCGTAACCGGCCCGGCACAGATACGCAGTATTTT. Its translation is CASSRNRPGTDTQYF.

This clonotype occurred many times. The rearrangement links TRBV11-3 to TRBJ2-3; 8 bases match TRBD1. Germline values: CDR1 SGHNT, CDR2 YENEEA. The CDR3 sequence is 15 residues long. Unmatched junction bases numbered 4, after V lost 5 bases and J lost 0 bases. CDR3 region: CASSPGGPSTDTQYF. The CDR3 nucleotides read TGTGCCAGCAGCCCAGGGGGCCCTAGCACAGATACGCAGTATTTT. The full variable domain, with the rest looked up from reference TRBV11-3 and TRBJ2-3, is EAGVVQSPRYKIIEKKQPVAFWCNPISGHNTLYWYLQNLGQGPELLIRYENEEAVDDSQLPKDRFSAERLKGVDSTLKIQPAELGDSAVYLCASSPGGPSTDTQYFGPGTRLTVL.

This chain joins TRBV9 and TRBJ1-6; D might be TRBD1 (6 bases). In germline, CDR1 is SGDLS, CDR2 YYNGEE. This CDR3 has 16 amino acids. V was clipped by 0 bases and J by 9 bases, with 16 bases between them. In DNA form, the CDR3 reads TGTGCCAGCAGCGTAGAGGGGGTGGGGAGGAGTTCACCCCTCCACTTT. Its protein is CASSVEGVGRSSPLHF.

This clonotype showed up many times. The rearrangement uses TRBV20-1 and TRBJ2-5, with D possibly matching TRBD1 (6 bases). The V gene's germline CDR1 is DFQATT and CDR2 SNEGSKA (reference sequence). This CDR3 has 14 amino acids. Trimming pared 3 bases from V and 1 base from J, leaving 12 bases between. The DNA of the CDR3 is TGCAGTGCTAGCTCCGGGACACTCCAAGAGACCCAGTACTTC. Its translation: CSASSGTLQETQYF.

This clonotype turned up a few times. This sequence joins TRBV6-1 and TRBJ2-7, with TRBD2 as a possible D gene (5 bases). Germline V gene lookup returns CDR1 MNHNS and CDR2 SASEGT. There are 13 residues in the CDR3. Trimming took off 5 bases at V and 1 base at J, with 9 bases between the two ends. In DNA, the CDR3 is TGTGCCAGCAGTATAGCGTCGTCCTACGAGCAGTACTTC. Its protein is CASSIASSYEQYF.

This clonotype was seen at least ten times. V is TRBV28 and J is TRBJ1-2; D perhaps matches TRBD1 (5 bases). This CDR3 has 14 residues. Trimming pared 6 bases from V and 6 bases from J, leaving 17 bases between. Germline V lookup: CDR1 MDHEN, CDR2 SYDVKM. CDR3 residues: CASSVRWTMDGYTF. The DNA of the CDR3 is TGTGCCAGCAGCGTCAGGTGGACAATGGATGGCTACACCTTC.

Of note for this clonotype: A much larger clone lies a single base off, so this may be a read error. V and J are TRBV29-1 and TRBJ2-1; 12 bases map to TRBD1. Germline CDR1 and CDR2: SQVTM and ANQGSEA. V shed 4 bases and J 11 bases; nucleotides not matched to a gene: 9. This CDR3 is 14 amino acids long. The CDR3 bases are TGCAGCGTTGCCCGGGGACAGGGGGCTTATAAGCAGTTCTTC. Its translation: CSVARGQGAYKQFF.

This clonotype was seen more than once but under ten times. The chain is built from TRBV25-1 and TRBJ1-1, with TRBD1 as a possible D gene (6 bases). V was trimmed by 6 bases and J by 0 bases, leaving 23 bases between them. This CDR3 is built from 18 residues. Germline V gives CDR1 MGHDK, CDR2 SYGVNS. The CDR3 DNA reads TGTGCCAGCAGCGAAGGGGAGATGGGGGGGGCTCTGAACACTGAAGCTTTCTTT. Protein: CASSEGEMGGALNTEAFF.

Turning to this clonotype: A much more abundant neighbour one base away suggests this may be a read error. V is TRBV11-2 and J is TRBJ2-1, with 11 bases lining up with TRBD2. With 2 bases clipped from V and 7 bases from J, the junction kept 10 bases outside the gene matches. The CDR3 extends over 17 amino acids. Germline CDR1 is SGHAT and CDR2 is FQNNGV. CDR3 sequence: CASSLLLAGVVRNEQFF. The DNA for the CDR3 is TGTGCCAGCAGCTTATTACTAGCGGGAGTAGTTAGGAATGAGCAGTTCTTC. Full variable domain (rest looked up from reference TRBV11-2 and TRBJ2-1): EAGVAQSPRYKIIEKRQSVAFWCNPISGHATLYWYQQILGQGPKLLIQFQNNGVVDDSQLPKDRFSAERLKGVDSTLKIQPAKLEDSAVYLCASSLLLAGVVRNEQFFGPGTRLTVL.

This clonotype came up a few times. The genes are TRBV12-5 and TRBJ1-2; D gene unclear. Germline V gives CDR1 LGHNT, CDR2 FRNRAP. The CDR3 is 13 amino acids. V was cut by 6 bases and J by 2 bases, with 10 bases left in between. The CDR3 nucleotides are TGTGCTAGTGGCTCGGCGGGGAACTATGGCTACACCTTC. It encodes CASGSAGNYGYTF.

This clonotype was detected many times. The chain is built from TRBV28 and TRBJ2-2, with D perhaps matching TRBD1 (7 bases). V lost 6 bases to trimming and J lost 5 bases, with 13 bases between them. CDR3 length: 14 residues. CDR1 and CDR2 (germline): MDHEN, SYDVKM. The CDR3 is CASRAGQRTGELFF. CDR3 sequence (DNA): TGTGCCAGCAGGGCGGGACAGCGAACCGGGGAGCTGTTTTTT.